The rows below give T cell receptor beta chains drawn from one sample of a study of shared clonotypes between healthy human individuals. Libraries were prepared by immunoSEQ multiplex PCR; TCRdb keeps only in-frame clonotypes and omits some of them. The table shows roughly 520,000 clones, with roughly 95% occurring only once. The sequenced sample was naive CD4+ T cells sorted from blood. These receptors all come from a woman aged 30 to 39 in good health. The CDR3 runs from the conserved cysteine through the conserved F or W. D genes are given only for firm matches. Some rows have no size entry. The others give once, few or many, or a class for an expanded clone.

v_gene	j_gene	len	d_gene	abundance	CDR3aa	CDR3nt
TRBV27	TRBJ2-7	15	NA	once	CASSSQLTGSAEQYF	TGTGCCAGCAGTTCCCAACTAACAGGGAGCGCCGAGCAGTACTTC
TRBV29-1	TRBJ2-1	16	TRBD2	NA	CSVEDGGRSSYNEQFF	TGCAGCGTTGAAGATGGCGGGAGAAGCTCCTACAATGAGCAGTTCTTC
TRBV28	TRBJ2-7	13	TRBD1	NA	CASSRTGDYEQYF	TGTGCCAGCAGTCGGACAGGGGATTACGAGCAGTACTTC
TRBV2	TRBJ1-1	15	NA	NA	CASTPGEGGNTEAFF	TGTGCCAGCACCCCGGGGGAGGGGGGGAACACTGAAGCTTTCTTT
TRBV7-8	TRBJ2-3	16	TRBD1	NA	CASSFWTGASTDTQYF	TGTGCCAGCAGCTTCTGGACAGGTGCGAGCACAGATACGCAGTATTTT
TRBV5-1	TRBJ2-1	15	TRBD2	NA	CASRQQTSGRNEQFF	TGCGCCAGCAGGCAACAGACTAGCGGGAGGAATGAGCAGTTCTTC
TRBV4-1	TRBJ2-1	15	NA	NA	CASSPRGLSYNEQFF	TGCGCCAGCAGCCCTCGGGGACTTTCCTACAATGAGCAGTTCTTC
TRBV30	TRBJ1-4	13	NA	NA	CAGHFMANEKLFF	TGTGCTGGCCACTTCATGGCTAATGAAAAACTGTTTTTT
TRBV6-1	TRBJ1-3	12	NA	NA	CASSEAGNTIYF	TGTGCCAGCAGTGAAGCAGGAAACACCATATATTTT
TRBV2	TRBJ2-5	14	TRBD1	NA	CASSTGGAWETQYF	TGTGCCAGCAGTACAGGGGGCGCGTGGGAGACCCAGTACTTC
TRBV18	TRBJ1-1	13	TRBD1	NA	CASSPTGDTEAFF	TGTGCCAGCTCACCTACAGGGGACACTGAAGCTTTCTTT
TRBV7-8	TRBJ2-1	14	NA	NA	CASSYSGRRNEQFF	TGTGCCAGCAGCTACTCGGGACGACGGAATGAGCAGTTCTTC
TRBV5-4	TRBJ2-3	17	TRBD2	NA	CASSLPGLAGYTDTQYF	TGTGCCAGCAGCTTGCCGGGACTAGCGGGATACACAGATACGCAGTATTTT
TRBV19	TRBJ1-4	15	NA	NA	CASSIGGIRGEKLFF	TGTGCCAGTAGTATAGGAGGGATTCGGGGGGAAAAACTGTTTTTT
TRBV5-4	TRBJ2-1	14	NA	NA	CASSLLGSDNEQFF	TGTGCCAGCAGCTTGTTGGGATCAGACAATGAGCAGTTCTTC
TRBV19	TRBJ2-7	13	NA	NA	CASRVTGGYEQYF	TGTGCCAGTAGGGTGACAGGCGGCTACGAGCAGTACTTC
TRBV15	TRBJ2-7	15	NA	once	CATSPQGSPSYEQYF	TGTGCCACCAGCCCTCAGGGGAGCCCCTCCTACGAGCAGTACTTC
TRBV4-1	TRBJ1-5	16	NA	few	CASSQDRASEVQPQHF	TGCGCCAGCAGCCAAGACCGGGCCTCGGAAGTGCAGCCCCAGCATTTT
TRBV6-6	TRBJ2-1	16	NA	NA	CASSYSNRGRNNEQFF	TGTGCCAGCAGTTACTCGAACCGGGGGAGAAACAATGAGCAGTTCTTC
TRBV6-5	TRBJ2-7	16	TRBD2	NA	CASSSRTSGILYEQYF	TGTGCCAGCAGTTCCCGGACTAGCGGGATCCTCTACGAGCAGTACTTC
TRBV4-1	TRBJ1-5	20	NA	NA	CASSQAGSGPLIGGNQPQHF	TGCGCCAGCAGCCAAGCAGGGTCCGGCCCTCTAATAGGGGGCAATCAGCCCCAGCATTTT
TRBV27	TRBJ2-7	14	NA	NA	CASNPRGVSYEQYF	TGTGCCAGCAACCCGAGGGGGGTTTCCTACGAGCAGTACTTC
TRBV27	TRBJ2-7	13	NA	once	CASKRRNSYEQYF	TGTGCCAGTAAAAGGAGGAACTCCTACGAGCAGTACTTC
TRBV7-9	TRBJ2-7	12	NA	NA	CASSQRQDEQYF	TGTGCCAGCAGCCAGAGACAAGACGAGCAGTACTTC
TRBV6-1	TRBJ2-7	13	NA	NA	CASGEGALGEQYF	TGTGCCAGCGGGGAGGGGGCTCTGGGGGAGCAGTACTTC
TRBV18	TRBJ1-1	14	NA	NA	CASSFGGADTEAFF	TGTGCCAGCTCATTCGGGGGCGCGGACACTGAAGCTTTCTTT
TRBV5-1	TRBJ2-3	16	TRBD2	NA	CASSLTSGPSTDTQYF	TGCGCCAGCAGCTTAACTAGCGGACCGAGCACAGATACGCAGTATTTT